The 32 T cell receptor beta chains listed next were all sequenced from one sample in a study of blood T cell repertoires in COVID-19. TCRdb keeps only in-frame clones here, not all; method: immunoSEQ multiplex PCR. Seen here are about 240,000 clones, 85% to 90% observed once, and the top ten hold 5.5% to 7.5%. Sample: peripheral blood. Source of these receptors: a woman aged 70-85 years with active or convalescent COVID-19.

The CDR3: CASSAGSSSGNTIYF. In nucleotides, the CDR3 is TGTGCCAGCAGCGCCGGGTCCTCCTCTGGAAACACCATATATTTT. The V call is TRBV9, the J call TRBJ1-3, with D unresolved. CDR3 length: 15 residues. Germline V gene data show CDR1 as SGDLS and CDR2 as YYNGEE. The V gene lost 3 bases and the J gene lost 0 bases, with 10 bases spanning the gap.

The genes are TRBV6-6 and TRBJ1-2; D might be TRBD1 (6 bases). The CDR3 covers 12 residues. Germline CDR1 is MNHNY and CDR2 is SVGAGI (reference sequence). Trimming removed 7 bases from V and 1 base from J, with 7 bases in between. The CDR3 region has the DNA TGTGCCAGCAACAGGGTTAACTATGGCTACACCTTC. This encodes CASNRVNYGYTF.

This rearrangement joins TRBV6-2 or TRBV6-3 to TRBJ2-2; the D gene is possibly TRBD1 (6 bases). Trimming removed 0 bases at V and 4 bases at J, with 12 bases between. Germline V gene sequence: CDR1 MNHEY, CDR2 SVGEGT. The CDR3 sequence is 16 residues long. The CDR3 nucleotides read TGTGCCAGCAGTTACTCGAACAGGGTCGGCACCGGGGAGCTGTTTTTT. This codes for CASSYSNRVGTGELFF.

There are a few counts of this clone. The chain recombines TRBV7-7 with TRBJ2-3; possibly TRBD2 for D (6 bases). Germline lookup yields CDR1 SSHAT and CDR2 FNYEAQ (reference sequence). This CDR3 contains 16 residues. Trimming stripped 1 base from V and 1 base from J, with 12 bases between. CDR3 nucleotides: TGTGCCAGCAGCTTAGGTGGGGCGGGGCGCACAGATACGCAGTATTTT. Translation: CASSLGGAGRTDTQYF.

V gene TRBV5-8 combines with J gene TRBJ2-7, with TRBD2 identical over 8 bases. The V gene's germline CDR1 is SGHTS and CDR2 YDEGEE. The CDR3 contains 15 residues. V dropped 4 bases and J dropped 3; count of bases not matched to a gene: 9. The CDR3 DNA sequence: TGTGCCAGCAGCCCCGGGACTAGGTTGAACTACGAGCAGTACTTC. Amino acid sequence: CASSPGTRLNYEQYF.

The chain is built from TRBV6-1 and TRBJ1-1; the D is unclear. The V gene's germline CDR1 is MNHNS and CDR2 SASEGT. This CDR3 has 16 residues. V dropped 0 bases and J dropped 4 bases, with 15 bases sitting between them. DNA of the CDR3: TGTGCCAGCAGTGAAGCGCGGGGATTGGGGAGCACTGAAGCTTTCTTT. Translating it yields CASSEARGLGSTEAFF.

V and J are TRBV6-1 and TRBJ2-1; TRBD1 aligns across 7 bases. Germline V gene data show CDR1 as MNHNS and CDR2 as SASEGT. J lost 0 bases, V lost 2 bases, and 4 bases had no gene match. CDR3 length: 16 residues. CDR3 in amino acids: CASSELQGSSYNEQFF. CDR3 sequence (DNA): TGTGCCAGCAGTGAACTACAGGGGTCCTCCTACAATGAGCAGTTCTTC.

This rearrangement joins TRBV19 to TRBJ1-2, with D uncertain. V gave up 5 bases and J gave up 8 bases, with 15 bases separating them. The CDR3 is 13 amino acids. Per germline, CDR1 LNHDA and CDR2 SQIVND (reference sequence). CDR3 in amino acids: CASSVTLAGGYTF. The CDR3 DNA is TGTGCCAGTAGTGTCACACTTGCGGGAGGCTACACCTTC.

V gene TRBV6-5 combines with J gene TRBJ2-3, with 9 bases that match TRBD1. Germline V gives CDR1 MNHEY, CDR2 SVGAGI. V gave up 2 bases and J gave up 5 bases; unmatched junction bases: 5. CDR3 length: 15 amino acids. The CDR3 is CASSYGQGKQDTQYF. As DNA, the CDR3 is TGTGCCAGCAGTTACGGACAGGGGAAACAAGATACGCAGTATTTT.

This clone was observed a handful of times. The chain has TRBV7-9 and TRBJ2-7; 7 positions match TRBD1. This CDR3 is 15 amino acids long. The trim removed 4 bases at V and 7 bases at J, leaving 13 bases unmatched. The V gene's germline CDR1 is SEHNR and CDR2 FQNEAQ (reference sequence). The CDR3 loop is CASSSNRQGVGEQYF. CDR3 sequence (DNA): TGTGCCAGCAGCTCCAACCGACAGGGTGTCGGGGAGCAGTACTTC. The entire variable domain, with the rest obtained from reference TRBV7-9 and TRBJ2-7, is as follows: DTGVSQNPRHKITKRGQNVTFRCDPISEHNRLYWYRQTLGQGPEFLTYFQNEAQLEKSRLLSDRFSAERPKGSFSTLEIQRTEQGDSAMYLCASSSNRQGVGEQYFGPGTRLTVT.

J is TRBJ1-2 and V is TRBV25-1; 7 bases are shared with TRBD1. Germline values: CDR1 MGHDK, CDR2 SYGVNS. Unmatched junction bases numbered 5, after V lost 0 bases and J lost 1 base. This CDR3 is built from 16 residues. The CDR3 loop reads CASSEYGQELNYGYTF. CDR3 DNA: TGTGCCAGCAGTGAATACGGACAGGAGCTTAACTATGGCTACACCTTC.

The chain joins TRBV4-1 to TRBJ1-4; TRBD1 aligns across 12 bases. The CDR3 sequence is 18 residues long. V was pared by 4 bases and J by 7 bases, with 13 bases of the junction left unmatched. Germline V gene data show CDR1 as MGHRA and CDR2 as YSYEKL. DNA of the CDR3: TGCGCCAGCAGCCCTCAACCCGGGACAGGGGGCATAGGTGAAAAACTGTTTTTT. Translating gives CASSPQPGTGGIGEKLFF.

The CDR3 region is CASSPRERGVTDTQYF. CDR3 nucleotides: TGTGCCAGCTCACCACGTGAGCGGGGGGTTACAGATACGCAGTATTTT. The V call is TRBV18, the J call TRBJ2-3, with TRBD2 matching over 9 bases. The CDR3 covers 16 residues. Germline CDR1 KGHSH, CDR2 LQKENI. V trimming: 1 base; J trimming: 3 bases; junction bases outside the gene matches: 5.

The V gene is TRBV27, the J gene TRBJ2-7; D not resolved. The CDR3 consists of 15 residues. Trimming took off 2 bases at V and 5 bases at J, with 16 bases between the two ends. Looked up from germline, CDR1 is MNHEY and CDR2 is SMNVEV (reference sequence). DNA of the CDR3: TGTGCCAGCAGTTTAAGCTGGTCCCATTCAAACGAGCAGTACTTC. This translates into CASSLSWSHSNEQYF.

This clone occurred once. The chain joins TRBV3-1 (or the pseudogene TRBV3-2) to TRBJ2-3; 9 nucleotides line up with TRBD2. Germline V gene data show CDR1 as LGHDT and CDR2 as YNNKEL (reference sequence). This CDR3 is built from 16 residues. Trimming cost V 7 bases and J 4 bases; bases outside gene matches: 12. CDR3 coding DNA: TGTGCCAGCAACTATGCGGGGGGGCGTAGTGCAGATACGCAGTATTTT. It specifies CASNYAGGRSADTQYF.

This clone was observed a handful of times. The chain couples TRBV5-4 to TRBJ2-5; 9 bases agree with TRBD1. The length of the CDR3 is 14 residues. Trimming cost V 3 bases and J 4 bases; bases outside gene matches: 4. Germline CDR1 reads SGHNT; CDR2 reads YYREEE (reference sequence). The chain's CDR3 is CASSYRGRGETQYF. The CDR3 nucleotides read TGTGCCAGCAGCTACAGGGGGCGAGGAGAGACCCAGTACTTC.

V gene TRBV4-1 combines with J gene TRBJ1-5, with TRBD1 matching over 7 bases. V lost 1 base, J lost 5 bases, and 11 bases stayed unmatched. Per germline, CDR1 MGHRA and CDR2 YSYEKL. There are 17 residues in the CDR3. The CDR3 bases are TGCGCCAGCAGCCAAGGGGGGCGGACAGGCCTTTATCAGCCCCAGCATTTT. Translation gives CASSQGGRTGLYQPQHF.

The J gene is TRBJ2-2, the V gene TRBV4-1; D gene uncertain. The V gene lost 3 bases and the J gene lost 4 bases, with 12 bases spanning the gap. The germline V gene has CDR1 MGHRA and CDR2 YSYEKL. The CDR3 is 15 residues long. CDR3 DNA sequence: TGCGCCAGCAGCCAGCTAGTTCTAATCACCGGGGAGCTGTTTTTT. Amino acids: CASSQLVLITGELFF.

This rearrangement joins TRBV6-1 to TRBJ1-4; no clear D. CDR3 length equals 15 residues. Germline V CDR1 and CDR2: MNHNS, SASEGT. V lost 0 bases to trimming and J lost 0 bases, with 5 bases between them. The CDR3: CASSEASATNEKLFF. CDR3 nucleotides: TGTGCCAGCAGTGAAGCCTCAGCAACTAATGAAAAACTGTTTTTT.

This chain uses TRBV29-1 with TRBJ2-2; 9 bases map to TRBD1. Germline lookup yields CDR1 SQVTM and CDR2 ANQGSEA. V was pared by 4 bases and J by 0 bases, with 0 bases of the junction left unmatched. The CDR3 spans 14 residues. Here the CDR3 reads CSVGQGANTGELFF. The CDR3 nucleotides read TGCAGCGTTGGACAGGGGGCGAACACCGGGGAGCTGTTTTTT.

The genes are TRBV10-3 and TRBJ1-5, with 7 bases matching TRBD1. CDR1 ENHRY and CDR2 SYGVKD come from the germline V gene. The CDR3 is 15 amino acids. The V gene end was trimmed by 8 bases and the J gene end by 5 bases; junction bases not matched to a gene: 12. The CDR3 protein is CAIGDRTGNYQPQHF. The CDR3 DNA is TGTGCCATCGGGGACAGAACCGGCAATTATCAGCCCCAGCATTTT.

The rearrangement links TRBV4-1 to TRBJ1-6; D unclear. CDR1 MGHRA and CDR2 YSYEKL come from the germline V gene. The length of the CDR3 is 15 residues. Between the trimmed V and J ends, which lost 9 bases and 5 bases, there was a span of 17 bases. CDR3 protein: CASRAAGYDNSPLHF. In DNA form, the CDR3 reads TGCGCCAGTCGGGCAGCGGGCTACGATAATTCACCCCTCCACTTT.

The rearrangement links TRBV10-3 to TRBJ2-1; D might be TRBD2 (6 bases). The germline V and J ends were trimmed by 5 bases and 0 bases, with 11 bases remaining between them. The length of the CDR3 is 15 residues. Germline V gives CDR1 ENHRY, CDR2 SYGVKD. The CDR3 bases are TGTGCCATCAGTAGGGACTCCCACTCCTACAATGAGCAGTTCTTC. Its protein product is CAISRDSHSYNEQFF.

This chain links TRBV6-2 or TRBV6-3 with TRBJ1-5; possibly TRBD1 for D (6 bases). The V and J ends lost 2 bases and 7 bases respectively, with 15 bases between them. The CDR3 length is 15 residues. The V gene's germline CDR1 is MNHEY and CDR2 SVGEGT. Written as DNA, the CDR3 is TGTGCCAGCAGTTACAACGCCGCAGGGGCCCAGCCCCAGCATTTT. This translates into CASSYNAAGAQPQHF.

CDR3 DNA: TGTGCCACCTCGTGGGGGGGGGATGAAAAACTGTTTTTT. Its translation is CATSWGGDEKLFF. The chain recombines TRBV5-4 with TRBJ1-4; TRBD1 might be the D (5 bases). Per germline, CDR1 SGHNT and CDR2 YYREEE (reference sequence). The ends were cut back, 9 bases at V and 6 bases at J, with 15 bases in the middle. The CDR3 contains 13 residues.

This chain uses TRBV6-5 with TRBJ2-5, with 9 bases identical to TRBD2. Per the germline V gene, CDR1 is MNHEY and CDR2 is SVGAGI. The ends lost 6 bases at V and 2 bases at J; junction bases unmatched: 4. The CDR3 length is 14 residues. The CDR3 DNA sequence: TGTGCCAGCAGACGCGCGGGGGGGCAAGAGACCCAGTACTTC. This translates into CASRRAGGQETQYF.

This clone was counted only a few times. The DNA of the CDR3 is TGCAGTGCCCTTTACGGGGACGAGCAGTACTTC. It specifies CSALYGDEQYF. The J gene is TRBJ2-7, the V gene TRBV20-1; D might be TRBD2 (5 bases). The V and J ends lost 6 bases and 5 bases respectively, with 11 bases between them. The CDR3 runs 11 residues. Germline V gene sequence: CDR1 DFQATT, CDR2 SNEGSKA (reference sequence).

The rearrangement uses TRBV4-2 and TRBJ1-5; 7 nucleotides align to TRBD1. Germline CDR1 and CDR2: LGHNA and YNFKEQ. V was pared by 1 base and J by 4 bases, with 13 bases of the junction left unmatched. The CDR3 covers 18 residues. CDR3 in amino acids: CASSQVVGTAGGNQPQHF. CDR3 coding DNA: TGTGCCAGCAGCCAAGTGGTCGGTACGGCAGGGGGAAATCAGCCCCAGCATTTT.

The V call is TRBV6-5, the J call TRBJ1-2; D gene unclear. This CDR3 contains 11 residues. V lost 5 bases, J lost 5 bases, and 6 bases lay in between. Germline CDR1 is MNHEY and CDR2 is SVGAGI. For the CDR3, the DNA is TGTGCCAGCAGTCCTCAGTATGGCTACACCTTC. The encoded protein is CASSPQYGYTF.

Only one count was recorded for this clone. V usage is TRBV5-6 and J usage is TRBJ1-4, with D unclear. V was cut by 3 bases and J by 5 bases, with 14 bases left in between. The CDR3 runs 15 residues. Germline V lookup: CDR1 SGHDT, CDR2 YYEEEE. The CDR3, as DNA: TGTGCCAGCAGCTCGGGGTCGGGGAGGAATGAAAAACTGTTTTTT. This codes for CASSSGSGRNEKLFF. Full variable domain (missing parts from reference TRBV5-6 and TRBJ1-4): DAGVTQSPTHLIKTRGQQVTLRCSPKSGHDTVSWYQQALGQGPQFIFQYYEEEERQRGNFPDRFSGHQFPNYSSELNVNALLLGDSALYLCASSSGSGRNEKLFFGSGTQLSVL.

V and J are TRBV11-2 and TRBJ2-1; 9 bases agree with TRBD2. The CDR3 is 14 residues long. The ends lost 4 bases at V and 4 bases at J; junction bases unmatched: 2. Per the germline V gene, CDR1 is SGHAT and CDR2 is FQNNGV. The CDR3: CASSSLAGYNEQFF. The CDR3 DNA reads as TGTGCCAGCAGCTCCCTAGCGGGGTACAATGAGCAGTTCTTC.

The V gene is TRBV27, the J gene TRBJ2-7; possibly TRBD1 for D (6 bases). The CDR3 has 16 amino acids. V shed 9 bases and J shed 2 bases, with 23 bases lying between them. Per germline, CDR1 MNHEY and CDR2 SMNVEV (reference sequence). Written as DNA, the CDR3 is TGTGCCAGTTCTCCCTATTGGACAGCAGAAGCCTACGAGCAGTACTTC. Its protein is CASSPYWTAEAYEQYF.